The 10 T cell receptor beta chains below were found in one sample sequenced in a study of cytomegalovirus exposure and HLA in healthy donors. The PCR ran on 60 Vbeta and 13 Jbeta primers. Method: immunoSEQ multiplex PCR; TCRdb's copy keeps in-frame clones and lacks some. The sample gives hundreds of thousands of clones, around 80% of which show up once; around 2.9% is in the top ten. Material: PBMCs. The source of these receptors is a woman aged 60-75 years in good health and CMV-seropositive.

This sequence joins TRBV9 and TRBJ2-3; possible D gene TRBD2, 6 bases. Germline assignment: CDR1 SGDLS and CDR2 YYNGEE. V was trimmed by 6 bases and J by 1 base, leaving 15 bases between them. The CDR3 consists of 15 residues. This CDR3 is CASTRAGGGTDTQYF. CDR3 nucleotides: TGTGCCAGCACCCGAGCAGGAGGGGGCACAGATACGCAGTATTTT.

The chain employs TRBV6-1 and TRBJ1-4; TRBD1 might be the D (5 bases). V was cut by 5 bases and J by 7 bases, with 14 bases left in between. The CDR3 is 14 residues long. Germline V gives CDR1 MNHNS, CDR2 SASEGT. CDR3: CASSRPGIGEKLFF. CDR3 bases: TGTGCCAGCAGTCGACCAGGGATTGGTGAAAAACTGTTTTTT.

The chain recombines TRBV5-1 with TRBJ1-2; D is undetermined. CDR1 is SGHRS, CDR2 YFSETQ, per germline. The CDR3 totals 15 residues. Deletions cut 0 bases from V and 0 bases from J, with 9 bases between. This CDR3 reads CASSLGQSANYGYTF. The DNA for the CDR3 is TGCGCCAGCAGCTTGGGGCAGAGCGCTAACTATGGCTACACCTTC.

V is TRBV28 and J is TRBJ1-1, with TRBD1 matching over 7 bases. After removal of 5 bases from V and 1 base from J, the junction contained 4 bases not matched to a gene. The CDR3 totals 14 residues. Germline-derived CDR1 and CDR2 are MDHEN and SYDVKM. The CDR3 loop is CASSAGTANTEAFF. The CDR3 DNA sequence: TGTGCCAGCAGTGCCGGGACAGCGAACACTGAAGCTTTCTTT.

This chain's CDR3 is CASSWRGGRTGELFF. CDR3 bases: TGTGCCAGCAGCTGGCGGGGGGGGCGGACCGGGGAGCTGTTTTTT. This chain uses TRBV28 with TRBJ2-2; TRBD2 agrees at 9 bases. Germline assignment: CDR1 MDHEN and CDR2 SYDVKM. This CDR3 comprises 15 residues. V was pared by 6 bases and J by 5 bases, with 7 bases of the junction left unmatched.

Notes on this clone: Other DNA sequences in the sample encode the same CDR3. This chain's CDR3 is CASSLRQTGTKNTEAFF. DNA for the CDR3: TGTGCCAGCAGCCTCCGACAGACCGGGACAAAGAACACTGAAGCTTTCTTT. This sequence joins TRBV5-4 and TRBJ1-1; a possible D gene is TRBD1 (6 bases). The CDR3 is 17 amino acids. CDR1 and CDR2 (germline): SGHNT, YYREEE (reference sequence). Between the trimmed V and J ends, which lost 4 bases and 1 base, there was a span of 20 bases. The full variable domain, completed using reference TRBV5-4 and TRBJ1-1, is ETGVTQSPTHLIKTRGQQVTLRCSSQSGHNTVSWYQQALGQGPQFIFQYYREEENGRGNFPPRFSGLQFPNYSSELNVNALELDDSALYLCASSLRQTGTKNTEAFFGQGTRLTVV.

This chain connects TRBV5-1 to TRBJ1-4; perhaps TRBD1 as D (6 bases). V shed 5 bases and J shed 1 base, with 12 bases lying between them. Per the germline V gene, CDR1 is SGHRS and CDR2 is YFSETQ. CDR3 length equals 15 residues. CDR3 region: CASSYNRVTNEKLFF. CDR3 in DNA: TGCGCCAGCAGTTACAACAGGGTAACTAATGAAAAACTGTTTTTT.

The V and J genes are TRBV6-5 and TRBJ1-2; 8 bases are a match to TRBD1. Germline V gene sequence: CDR1 MNHEY, CDR2 SVGAGI. The J segment lost 8 bases and the V segment lost 2 bases, leaving 4 bases of the junction unmatched. CDR3 length equals 13 residues. The CDR3 sequence: CASSYPGTGGYTF. CDR3 nucleotides: TGTGCCAGCAGTTACCCAGGGACAGGCGGCTACACCTTC.

The CDR3 region is CASSRPSGDGYTF. In DNA, the CDR3 is TGTGCCAGCAGCCGCCCATCAGGCGATGGCTACACCTTC. V is TRBV14 and J is TRBJ1-2; D is unclear. CDR1 and CDR2 from the germline V gene are SGHDN and FVKESK. Trimming stripped 4 bases from V and 6 bases from J, with 12 bases between. The length of the CDR3 is 13 residues. The full variable domain, its missing parts supplied by reference TRBV14 and TRBJ1-2, is EAGVTQFPSHSVIEKGQTVTLRCDPISGHDNLYWYRRVMGKEIKFLLHFVKESKQDESGMPNNRFLAERTGGTYSTLKVQPAELEDSGVYFCASSRPSGDGYTFGSGTRLTVV.

V is TRBV27 and J is TRBJ2-5; 9 bases are a match to TRBD1. After removal of 4 bases from V and 5 bases from J, the junction contained 11 bases not matched to a gene. Looked up from germline, CDR1 is MNHEY and CDR2 is SMNVEV (reference sequence). The CDR3 runs to 16 residues. CDR3 DNA sequence: TGTGCCAGCAGTTCCCCCACAGGGGGCGGTCGGGAGACCCAGTACTTC. Residues: CASSSPTGGGRETQYF.